A single T cell receptor (beta chain) is shown here with its context. CDR3 length equals 12 residues. Looked up from germline, CDR1 is SQVTM and CDR2 is ANQGSEA. V was shortened by 2 bases and J by 2 bases, with 5 bases between the two germline ends. The data originate from a study of blood T cell repertoires in COVID-19. In the study overall: Acute and convalescent COVID-19 samples came from the United States, Italy and Spain.

Per the original methods: Researchers report that nucleated cell counts were estimated from reference gene primer amplification. The repertoire was sequenced with immunoSEQ multiplex PCR; TCRdb's copy has only in-frame clones and lacks some. From that table come the V and J calls and clone size; the DNA was used to work out D and trimming. The sample has 99,000 or so clones; around 85% are singletons. Material for sequencing was peripheral blood. The chain employs TRBV29-1 and TRBJ2-3; D not certain. This clonotype originated in a woman of 80 years or more with active or convalescent COVID-19. The CDR3 DNA sequence: TGCAGCGTTGAAAGCGCCACAGATACGCAGTATTTT. This codes for CSVESATDTQYF.